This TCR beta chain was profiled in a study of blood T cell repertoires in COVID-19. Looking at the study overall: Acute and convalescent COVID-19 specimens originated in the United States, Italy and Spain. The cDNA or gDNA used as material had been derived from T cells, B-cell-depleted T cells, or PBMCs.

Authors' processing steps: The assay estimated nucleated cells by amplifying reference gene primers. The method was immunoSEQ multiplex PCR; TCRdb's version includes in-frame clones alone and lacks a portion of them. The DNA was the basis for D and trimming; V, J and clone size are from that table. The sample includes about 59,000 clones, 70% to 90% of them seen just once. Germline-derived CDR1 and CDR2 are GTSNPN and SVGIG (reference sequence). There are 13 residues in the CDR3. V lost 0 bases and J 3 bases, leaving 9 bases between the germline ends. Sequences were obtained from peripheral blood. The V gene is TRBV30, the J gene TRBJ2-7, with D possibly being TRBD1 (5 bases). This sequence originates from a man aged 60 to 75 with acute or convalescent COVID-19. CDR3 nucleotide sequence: TGTGCCTGGAGTGTACCAGGGAACTACGAGCAGTACTTC. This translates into CAWSVPGNYEQYF.